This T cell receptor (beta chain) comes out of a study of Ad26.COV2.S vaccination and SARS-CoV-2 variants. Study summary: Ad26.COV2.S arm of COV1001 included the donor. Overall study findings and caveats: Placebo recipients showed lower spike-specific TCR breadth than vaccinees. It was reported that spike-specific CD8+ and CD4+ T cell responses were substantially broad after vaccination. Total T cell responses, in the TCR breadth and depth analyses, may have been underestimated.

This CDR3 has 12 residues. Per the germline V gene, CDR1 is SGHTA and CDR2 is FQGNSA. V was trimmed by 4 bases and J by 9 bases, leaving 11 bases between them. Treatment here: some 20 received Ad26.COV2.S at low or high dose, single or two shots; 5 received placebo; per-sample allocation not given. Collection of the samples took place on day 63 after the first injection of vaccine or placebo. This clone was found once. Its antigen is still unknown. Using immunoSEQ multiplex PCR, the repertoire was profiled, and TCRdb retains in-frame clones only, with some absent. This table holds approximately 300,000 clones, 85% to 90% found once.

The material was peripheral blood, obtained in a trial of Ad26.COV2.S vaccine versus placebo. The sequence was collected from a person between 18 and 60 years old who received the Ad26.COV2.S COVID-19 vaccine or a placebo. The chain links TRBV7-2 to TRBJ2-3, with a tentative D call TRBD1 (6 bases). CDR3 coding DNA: TGTGCCAGCAGCTCCTCGAGGGGGACGCAGTATTTT. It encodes CASSSSRGTQYF.